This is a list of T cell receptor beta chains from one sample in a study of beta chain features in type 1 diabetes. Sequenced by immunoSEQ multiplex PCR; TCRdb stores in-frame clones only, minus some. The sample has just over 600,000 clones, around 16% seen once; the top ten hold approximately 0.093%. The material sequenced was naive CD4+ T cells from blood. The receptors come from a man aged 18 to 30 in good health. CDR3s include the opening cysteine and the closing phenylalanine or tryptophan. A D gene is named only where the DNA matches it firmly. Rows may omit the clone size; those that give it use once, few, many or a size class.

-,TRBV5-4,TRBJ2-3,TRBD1,CASRRDRGRMDTQYF,TGTGCCAGCAGACGAGACAGGGGGCGCATGGATACGCAGTATTTT
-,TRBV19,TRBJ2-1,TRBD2,CASKTIRAGGYNEQFF,TGTGCCAGTAAGACAATCAGAGCGGGAGGGTACAATGAGCAGTTCTTC
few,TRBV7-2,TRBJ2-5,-,CASSRPGRAETQYF,TGTGCCAGCAGCCGACCGGGCCGAGCAGAGACCCAGTACTTC
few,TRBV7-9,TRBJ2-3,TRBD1,CASSQATGTTDTQYF,TGCGCCAGCAGCCAAGCGACAGGGACCACAGATACGCAGTATTTT
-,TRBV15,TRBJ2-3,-,CATSRGTPSSDTQYF,TGTGCCACCAGCAGAGGCACCCCTAGCTCAGATACGCAGTATTTT
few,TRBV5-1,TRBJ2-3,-,CASSLVGRRSTDTQYF,TGCGCCAGCAGCTTGGTGGGCAGAAGGAGCACAGATACGCAGTATTTT
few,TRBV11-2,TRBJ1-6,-,CASSFVRDNSPLHF,TGTGCCAGCAGCTTTGTCAGGGATAATTCACCCCTCCACTTT
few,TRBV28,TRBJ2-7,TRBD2,CASSLVPTSGRAGAKNEQYF,TGTGCCAGCAGTTTAGTCCCGACTAGCGGGAGGGCCGGCGCGAAGAACGAGCAGTACTTC
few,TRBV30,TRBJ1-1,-,CAWSVGTPNTEAFF,TGTGCCTGGAGTGTAGGGACTCCGAACACTGAAGCTTTCTTT
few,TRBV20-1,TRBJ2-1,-,CSADGSSAGFF,TGCAGTGCGGACGGATCCTCGGCGGGGTTCTTC
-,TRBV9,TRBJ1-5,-,CASSVGSANQPQHF,TGTGCCAGCAGCGTAGGGTCAGCAAATCAGCCCCAGCATTTT
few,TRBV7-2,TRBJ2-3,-,CASTYVGTDTQYF,TGTGCCAGCACCTACGTGGGCACAGATACGCAGTATTTT
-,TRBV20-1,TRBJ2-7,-,CSASSRGEQYF,TGCAGTGCTAGTTCTAGGGGTGAGCAGTACTTC
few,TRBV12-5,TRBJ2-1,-,CASGADGYNEQFF,TGTGCTAGTGGAGCCGACGGATACAATGAGCAGTTCTTC
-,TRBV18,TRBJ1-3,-,CASSPGRVYSGNTIYF,TGTGCCAGCTCACCGGGCAGGGTGTACTCTGGAAACACCATATATTTT
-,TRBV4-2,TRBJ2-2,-,CASSQDVLGTGELFF,TGTGCCAGCAGCCAAGATGTATTGGGAACCGGGGAGCTGTTTTTT
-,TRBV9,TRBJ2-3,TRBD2,CASSPRSGASTDTQYF,TGTGCCAGCAGCCCCCGGAGCGGGGCTAGCACAGATACGCAGTATTTT
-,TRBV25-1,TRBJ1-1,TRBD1,CASSEFKGAGTEAFF,TGTGCCAGCAGTGAATTTAAGGGGGCTGGGACTGAAGCTTTCTTT
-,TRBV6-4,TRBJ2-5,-,CASSNRGGETQYF,TGTGCCAGCAGCAACAGGGGGGGAGAGACCCAGTACTTC
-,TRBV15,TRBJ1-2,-,CATSRDPGLSNYGYTF,TGTGCCACCAGCAGAGATCCCGGACTTTCTAACTATGGCTACACCTTC
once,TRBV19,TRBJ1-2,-,CASSRSGYTF,TGTGCCAGTAGTCGTAGCGGCTACACCTTC
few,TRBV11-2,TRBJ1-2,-,CASSLDHTVGGYTF,TGTGCCAGCAGCTTAGATCATACAGTCGGTGGCTACACCTTC
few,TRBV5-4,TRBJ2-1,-,CASSFPGTRRNEQFF,TGTGCCAGCAGCTTTCCAGGGACTCGGAGGAATGAGCAGTTCTTC
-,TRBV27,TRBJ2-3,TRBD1,CASSPRQGGADTQYF,TGTGCCAGCAGTCCCAGACAGGGGGGTGCAGATACGCAGTATTTT
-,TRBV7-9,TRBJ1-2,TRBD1,CASSPQGVTNYGYTF,TGTGCCAGCAGCCCCCAGGGGGTGACTAACTATGGCTACACCTTC
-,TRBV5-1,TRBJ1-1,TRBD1,CASSLAPSGQGSEAFF,TGCGCCAGCAGCTTGGCCCCCTCCGGACAGGGGAGTGAAGCTTTCTTT
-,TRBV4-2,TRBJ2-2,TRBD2,CASSLPPGGRNTGELFF,TGTGCCAGCAGCCTCCCTCCCGGCGGGAGGAACACCGGGGAGCTGTTTTTT
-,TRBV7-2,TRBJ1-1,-,CASSYGAGLNTEAFF,TGTGCCAGCAGCTATGGGGCAGGCTTGAACACTGAAGCTTTCTTT